What follows describes a single T cell receptor beta chain. Its antigen is undetermined. The germline V gene encodes CDR1 SGHNT and CDR2 YYREEE (reference sequence). This CDR3 is built from 15 residues. Trimming took off 2 bases at V and 2 bases at J, with 13 bases between the two ends. RNA extraction and reverse transcription yielded cDNA as sequencing template. The assay was immunoSEQ multiplex PCR, and TCRdb's table has in-frame clones only and misses some. Here the sample spans roughly 190,000 clones, 45% to 65% being singletons. The sample originates from a study of CD8+ T cells in alopecia areata. Study results and caveats: Clonality was higher in lesional than normal scalp, especially in alopecia totalis/universalis.

Treatment in this sample: oral pan-JAK inhibitor, 5-10 mg twice daily. The receptor comes from a human donor with alopecia areata. V and J are TRBV5-4 and TRBJ1-2; maybe TRBD1 (5 bases). The specimen was CD4+ T cells sorted from blood, collected at week 4, from a patient treated with tofacitinib. The CDR3 DNA reads as TGTGCCAGCAGCTTCAAGCGGGGGGTGAACTATGGCTACACCTTC. Protein product: CASSFKRGVNYGYTF.